This T cell receptor (beta chain) originates from a study of blood T cell repertoires in COVID-19. Looking at the study overall: Sites across the United States, Italy and Spain contributed samples from acute and convalescent COVID-19.

CDR1 is SGDLS and CDR2 is YYNGEE in the germline V gene. The junction had 9 bases not matched to a gene; V was cut back by 3 bases and J by 7 bases. The CDR3 totals 14 residues. Adults between roughly 18 and 89 years of age took part from 24 US areas. Under the authors' procedure: Estimates of nucleated cell counts were drawn from the amplification of reference gene primers. TCRdb's copy holds only in-frame clones and misses some; the assay was immunoSEQ multiplex PCR. The V and J calls and the clone size are those of that table, but D and trimming were determined from the DNA. The sample consists of hundreds of thousands of clones, about 82% of them appearing once.

The rearrangement links TRBV9 to TRBJ1-2; TRBD1 aligns across 7 bases. Sequences were obtained from PBMCs or T cells enriched from blood (not recorded which). The source of this sequence is a woman in her 50s who had recovered from COVID-19. CDR3 nucleotide sequence: TGTGCCAGCAGCGAGAAGACAGGGAAGCGTGGCTACACCTTC. It specifies CASSEKTGKRGYTF.